Below, 22 T cell receptor beta chains from the same sample are listed, as sequenced in a study of blood T cell repertoires in COVID-19. Clones were sequenced by immunoSEQ multiplex PCR, and TCRdb holds only the in-frame ones, with some missing. This sample has around 200,000 clones, with around nine tenths found just once. Sequences were obtained from peripheral blood. The receptor set was obtained from a man aged 55 to 70 who had recovered from COVID-19.

This chain links TRBV27 with TRBJ1-2; weak D call: TRBD1 (5 bases). The length of the CDR3 is 14 residues. V was trimmed by 7 bases and J by 1 base, leaving 13 bases between them. Germline CDR1 and CDR2: MNHEY and SMNVEV (reference sequence). CDR3 sequence (DNA): TGTGCCAGCACCAGAACAGGAAGTAACTATGGCTACACCTTC. This codes for CASTRTGSNYGYTF.

Concerning this clone: The same CDR3 arises from other DNA sequences in this sample as well. The rearrangement links TRBV11-2 to TRBJ2-5; weak D call: TRBD2 (6 bases). The ends were cut back, 2 bases at V and 2 bases at J, with 9 bases in the middle. Per the germline V gene, CDR1 is SGHAT and CDR2 is FQNNGV. The CDR3 contains 14 residues. CDR3 sequence reads: CASSLSRGQETQYF. The CDR3 bases are TGTGCCAGCAGCTTATCCCGGGGGCAAGAGACCCAGTACTTC.

V and J are TRBV29-1 and TRBJ1-2; no definite D call. The V end lost 6 bases, the J end lost 6 bases, and 14 bases lay between the germline ends. Looked up from germline, CDR1 is SQVTM and CDR2 is ANQGSEA. There are 12 residues in the CDR3. Written as DNA, the CDR3 is TGCAGCGTCGTTCTCCCAACAGATGGCTACACCTTC. Protein: CSVVLPTDGYTF.

The chain recombines TRBV10-3 with TRBJ2-3; TRBD2 aligns across 10 bases. Germline-derived CDR1 and CDR2 are ENHRY and SYGVKD. This CDR3 is built from 15 residues. The ends lost 8 bases at V and 6 bases at J; junction bases unmatched: 11. The CDR3 region has the DNA TGTGCCATCGGGGGCCTAGCGGGGGCAGACGATACGCAGTATTTT. Protein product: CAIGGLAGADDTQYF.

CDR3 loop: CASSPGLASNEQFF. The CDR3 DNA sequence: TGTGCCAGCAGCCCGGGACTAGCGTCCAATGAGCAGTTCTTC. The rearrangement joins TRBV6-4 to TRBJ2-1; 10 bases line up with TRBD2. The ends lost 6 bases at V and 6 bases at J; junction bases unmatched: 5. This CDR3 spans 14 amino acids. CDR1 is MRHNA, CDR2 SNTAGT, per germline.

The genes are TRBV7-2 and TRBJ1-4, with D uncertain. V lost 5 bases, J lost 0 bases, and 10 bases lay in between. Germline CDR1 reads SGHTA; CDR2 reads FQGNSA. The CDR3 extends over 15 amino acids. CDR3 bases: TGTGCCAGCAGCCAGACTCATGCAACTAATGAAAAACTGTTTTTT. It specifies CASSQTHATNEKLFF.

This chain links TRBV2 with TRBJ2-3; D is perhaps TRBD2 (6 bases). Looked up from germline, CDR1 is SNHLY and CDR2 is FYNNEI. This CDR3 is built from 15 residues. V was trimmed by 4 bases and J by 5 bases, leaving 16 bases between them. CDR3 DNA sequence: TGTGCCAGCAGTGTCATGGGGGGTGTGGTAGATACGCAGTATTTT. Translating it yields CASSVMGGVVDTQYF.

The V and J genes are TRBV6-2 or TRBV6-3 and TRBJ2-3; D may be TRBD1 (6 bases). CDR1 is MNHEY and CDR2 is SVGEGT in the germline V gene. The CDR3 runs 13 residues. V was pared by 5 bases and J by 3 bases, with 9 bases between. The CDR3 region is CASSQQGTDTQYF. The CDR3 nucleotides read TGTGCCAGCAGTCAACAGGGTACAGATACGCAGTATTTT.

This clone was seen a handful of times. This chain uses TRBV5-1 with TRBJ2-1; the match to TRBD2 covers 12 bases. This CDR3 has 16 residues. The germline CDR1 and CDR2 sequences are SGHRS and YFSETQ. Trimming cost V 4 bases and J 8 bases; bases outside gene matches: 10. CDR3 in amino acids: CASSPPVLAGGHEQFF. The CDR3 coding sequence is TGCGCCAGCAGCCCCCCCGTCCTAGCGGGAGGGCATGAGCAGTTCTTC.

CDR3 sequence reads: CASSEPTGIGGYTF. CDR3 in DNA: TGTGCCAGCAGCGAGCCGACAGGGATAGGGGGCTACACCTTC. The genes are TRBV3-1 (or the pseudogene TRBV3-2) and TRBJ1-2, with 7 bases fitting TRBD1. With V trimmed by 5 bases and J by 8 bases, 11 bases remained unmatched. This CDR3 region has 14 residues. Germline CDR1 reads LGHDT; CDR2 reads YNNKEL (reference sequence).

This chain joins TRBV6-5 and TRBJ2-7; the match to TRBD2 covers 7 bases. CDR1 MNHEY and CDR2 SVGAGI come from the germline V gene. Trimming removed 0 bases from V and 3 bases from J; junction bases left unmatched: 5. This CDR3 is built from 15 residues. The CDR3 reads CASSYSGTGGYEQYF. CDR3 coding DNA: TGTGCCAGCAGTTACTCGGGGACGGGGGGCTACGAGCAGTACTTC.

V is TRBV30 and J is TRBJ1-2; TRBD1 matches 8 bases. Losses at the gene ends were 8 bases for V and 8 bases for J; bases not matched to a gene: 4. Germline V gene data show CDR1 as GTSNPN and CDR2 as SVGIG (reference sequence). The CDR3 extends over 10 amino acids. The CDR3 DNA sequence: TGTGCCGCACAGGGGGGAGGCTACACCTTC. Protein: CAAQGGGYTF. Full variable domain (remainder filled in from reference TRBV30 and TRBJ1-2): SQTIHQWPATLVQPVGSPLSLECTVEGTSNPNLYWYRQAAGRGLQLLFYSVGIGQISSEVPQNLSASRPQDRQFILSSKKLLLSDSGFYLCAAQGGGYTFGSGTRLTVV.

The chain uses TRBV30 and TRBJ2-7, with 7 bases lining up with TRBD1. The CDR3 is made up of 11 amino acids. The germline V gene has CDR1 GTSNPN and CDR2 SVGIG (reference sequence). The V and J ends lost 7 bases and 1 base, in that order; junction bases with no gene match: 1. The CDR3 region has the DNA TGTGCCTTGGGACAGTCCTACGAGCAGTACTTC. Amino acids: CALGQSYEQYF.

This chain links TRBV7-3 with TRBJ1-5; a weak D match, TRBD1 (6 bases). V dropped 2 bases and J dropped 4 bases, with 6 bases sitting between them. Per germline, CDR1 SGHTA and CDR2 FQGTGA. The CDR3 runs 13 residues. The CDR3: CASSLDRNQPQHF. CDR3 nucleotides: TGTGCCAGCAGCTTAGACAGGAATCAGCCCCAGCATTTT.

The gene calls are TRBV5-1 and TRBJ2-3; 8 positions agree with TRBD1. V lost 7 bases, J lost 2 bases, and 12 bases stayed unmatched. The germline CDR1 and CDR2 sequences are SGHRS and YFSETQ. This CDR3 contains 16 residues. The CDR3 spells CASSYVTGQATDTQYF. CDR3 DNA sequence: TGCGCCAGCTCCTACGTTACGGGACAGGCCACAGATACGCAGTATTTT.

The V and J genes are TRBV5-4 and TRBJ2-2; 9 nucleotides agree with TRBD1. The V segment lost 4 bases and the J segment 6 bases; nucleotides outside the gene matches: 13. This CDR3 spans 17 amino acids. The germline CDR1 and CDR2 sequences are SGHNT and YYREEE (reference sequence). The CDR3 bases are TGTGCCAGCAGCCCCGGGGGACAGGGACCCTTCGCCGGGGAGCTGTTTTTT. It codes for CASSPGGQGPFAGELFF.

The chain couples TRBV5-1 to TRBJ2-5; 8 bases match TRBD1. This CDR3 contains 12 residues. Germline-derived CDR1 and CDR2 are SGHRS and YFSETQ. J gave up 5 bases and V 5 bases, and 2 bases lay outside the gene matches. CDR3 sequence reads: CASRQGVETQYF. CDR3 bases: TGCGCCAGCAGACAGGGGGTCGAGACCCAGTACTTC. The complete variable domain, with remaining parts taken from reference TRBV5-1 and TRBJ2-5, reads KAGVTQTPRYLIKTRGQQVTLSCSPISGHRSVSWYQQTPGQGLQFLFEYFSETQRNKGNFPGRFSGRQFSNSRSEMNVSTLELGDSALYLCASRQGVETQYFGPGTRLLVL.

The chain combines TRBV3-1 (or the pseudogene TRBV3-2) with TRBJ1-2; 8 bases agree with TRBD1. The length of the CDR3 is 14 residues. Germline lookup yields CDR1 LGHDT and CDR2 YNNKEL (reference sequence). J lost 8 bases, V lost 4 bases, and 9 bases had no gene match. For the CDR3, the DNA is TGTGCCAGCAGCCCCCTTAGTACAGGGGGAGGCTACACCTTC. Residues: CASSPLSTGGGYTF.

The rearrangement links TRBV5-1 to TRBJ1-1, with D hard to call. This CDR3 is built from 15 residues. Trimming stripped 0 bases from V and 1 base from J, with 10 bases between. From germline, CDR1 is SGHRS and CDR2 YFSETQ. DNA for the CDR3: TGCGCCAGCAGCTTGGTGGGCAGCCCGAACACTGAAGCTTTCTTT. This codes for CASSLVGSPNTEAFF.

This sequence joins TRBV15 and TRBJ2-5; 9 bases are shared with TRBD1. This CDR3 is 14 amino acids long. The V and J ends lost 3 bases and 4 bases, in that order; junction bases with no gene match: 3. Germline CDR1 LNHNV, CDR2 YYDKDF (reference sequence). Written as DNA, the CDR3 is TGTGCCACCAGCAGGCCGGGACAGGGAGAGACCCAGTACTTC. Translating it yields CATSRPGQGETQYF.

V gene TRBV14 combines with J gene TRBJ2-5; 9 nucleotides match TRBD2. The V segment lost 4 bases and the J segment 4 bases; nucleotides outside the gene matches: 10. CDR1 and CDR2 (germline): SGHDN, FVKESK. The CDR3 is 16 residues long. The CDR3 protein is CASSPMAGGRGETQYF. Here the CDR3 DNA reads TGTGCCAGCAGCCCCATGGCGGGCGGGAGGGGAGAGACCCAGTACTTC. The full variable domain, with the rest looked up from reference TRBV14 and TRBJ2-5, is EAGVTQFPSHSVIEKGQTVTLRCDPISGHDNLYWYRRVMGKEIKFLLHFVKESKQDESGMPNNRFLAERTGGTYSTLKVQPAELEDSGVYFCASSPMAGGRGETQYFGPGTRLLVL.

The rearrangement uses TRBV19 and TRBJ2-1; 10 nucleotides match TRBD1. This CDR3 has 16 residues. The junction had 11 bases not matched to a gene; V was cut back by 5 bases and J by 7 bases. Germline loops: CDR1 LNHDA, CDR2 SQIVND (reference sequence). CDR3 in DNA: TGTGCCAGTAGTCCAAGGGACAGGGGTTCCATAAATGAGCAGTTCTTC. Residues: CASSPRDRGSINEQFF. The full variable domain, its missing parts supplied by reference TRBV19 and TRBJ2-1, is DGGITQSPKYLFRKEGQNVTLSCEQNLNHDAMYWYRQDPGQGLRLIYYSQIVNDFQKGDIAEGYSVSREKKESFPLTVTSAQKNPTAFYLCASSPRDRGSINEQFFGPGTRLTVL.